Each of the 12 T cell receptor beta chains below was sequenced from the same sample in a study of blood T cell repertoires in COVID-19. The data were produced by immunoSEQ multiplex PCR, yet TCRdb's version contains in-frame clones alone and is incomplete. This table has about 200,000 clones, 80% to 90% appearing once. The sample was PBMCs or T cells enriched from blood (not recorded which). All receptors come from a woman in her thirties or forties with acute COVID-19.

The CDR3 protein is CASSLVPLNQPQHF. The CDR3 bases are TGTGCCAGCAGCTTAGTTCCCCTCAATCAGCCCCAGCATTTT. This chain links TRBV7-2 with TRBJ1-5; D not resolved. The germline V gene encodes CDR1 SGHTA and CDR2 FQGNSA. CDR3 length: 14 amino acids. Trimming removed 1 base from V and 3 bases from J, with 7 bases in between.

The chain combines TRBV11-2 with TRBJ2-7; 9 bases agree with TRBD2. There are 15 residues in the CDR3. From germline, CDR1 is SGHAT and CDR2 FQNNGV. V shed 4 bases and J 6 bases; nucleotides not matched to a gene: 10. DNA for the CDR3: TGTGCCAGCAGCTACACCGCGGGGGGGGCGGGCGAGCAGTACTTC. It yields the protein CASSYTAGGAGEQYF.

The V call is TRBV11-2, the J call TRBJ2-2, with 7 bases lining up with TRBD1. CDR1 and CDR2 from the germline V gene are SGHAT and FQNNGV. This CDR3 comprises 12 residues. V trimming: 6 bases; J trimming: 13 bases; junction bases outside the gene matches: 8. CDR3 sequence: CASRNEGAGLFF. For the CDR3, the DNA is TGTGCCAGCAGAAACGAGGGGGCTGGGCTGTTTTTT.

CDR3 loop: CAWMGGGLTDTQYF. CDR3 bases: TGTGCCTGGATGGGCGGGGGGCTCACAGATACGCAGTATTTT. V is TRBV30 and J is TRBJ2-3; 8 bases map to TRBD2. This CDR3 contains 14 residues. Germline V lookup: CDR1 GTSNPN, CDR2 SVGIG (reference sequence). The trim removed 4 bases at V and 2 bases at J, leaving 5 bases unmatched. Filled out from reference TRBV30 and TRBJ2-3, the complete variable domain reads SQTIHQWPATLVQPVGSPLSLECTVEGTSNPNLYWYRQAAGRGLQLLFYSVGIGQISSEVPQNLSASRPQDRQFILSSKKLLLSDSGFYLCAWMGGGLTDTQYFGPGTRLTVL.

In nucleotides, the CDR3 is TGTGCCAGCAGCTTAAGGGGCGGGAGGCCCTTCAATGAGCAGTTCTTC. This gives the protein CASSLRGGRPFNEQFF. The chain is built from TRBV7-3 and TRBJ2-1, with 8 bases fitting TRBD2. V lost 1 base, J lost 6 bases, and 8 bases stayed unmatched. The CDR3 consists of 16 residues. The germline V gene has CDR1 SGHTA and CDR2 FQGTGA.

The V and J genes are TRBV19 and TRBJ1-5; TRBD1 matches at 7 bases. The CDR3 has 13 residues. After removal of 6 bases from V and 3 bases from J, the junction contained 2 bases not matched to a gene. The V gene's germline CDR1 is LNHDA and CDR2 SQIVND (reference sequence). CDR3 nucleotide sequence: TGTGCCAGTAGCACAGGGGACAATCAGCCCCAGCATTTT. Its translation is CASSTGDNQPQHF.

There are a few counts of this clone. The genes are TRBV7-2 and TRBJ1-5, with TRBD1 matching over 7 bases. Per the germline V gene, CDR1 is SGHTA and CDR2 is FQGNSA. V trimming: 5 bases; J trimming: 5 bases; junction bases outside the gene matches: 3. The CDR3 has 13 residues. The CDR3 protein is CASSHDRDQPQHF. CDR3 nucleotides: TGTGCCAGCAGCCATGACAGGGATCAGCCCCAGCATTTT.

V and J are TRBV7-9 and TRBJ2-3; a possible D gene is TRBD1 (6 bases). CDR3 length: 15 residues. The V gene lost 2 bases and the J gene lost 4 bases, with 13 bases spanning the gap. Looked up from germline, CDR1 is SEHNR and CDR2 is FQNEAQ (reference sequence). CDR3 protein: CASSLLGQGPDTQYF. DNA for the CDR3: TGTGCCAGCAGCTTATTGGGGCAGGGGCCAGATACGCAGTATTTT.

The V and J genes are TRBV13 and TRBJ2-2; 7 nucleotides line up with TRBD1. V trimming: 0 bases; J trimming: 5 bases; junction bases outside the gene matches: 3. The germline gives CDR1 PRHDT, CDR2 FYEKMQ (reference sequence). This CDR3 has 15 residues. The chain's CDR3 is CASSLGLTGTGELFF. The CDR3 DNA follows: TGTGCCAGCAGCTTAGGCCTGACAGGGACCGGGGAGCTGTTTTTT.

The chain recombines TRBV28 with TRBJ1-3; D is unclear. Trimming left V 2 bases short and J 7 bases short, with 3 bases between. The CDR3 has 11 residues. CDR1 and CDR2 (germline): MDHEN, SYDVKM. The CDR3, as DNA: TGTGCCAGCAGTTTACTCAACACCATATATTTT. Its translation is CASSLLNTIYF.

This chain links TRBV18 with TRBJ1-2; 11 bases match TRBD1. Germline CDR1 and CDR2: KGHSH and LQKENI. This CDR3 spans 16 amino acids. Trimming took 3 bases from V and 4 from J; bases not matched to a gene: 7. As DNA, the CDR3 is TGTGCCAGCTCACCCAATCGGGACAGGGGGAGCTATGGCTACACCTTC. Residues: CASSPNRDRGSYGYTF.

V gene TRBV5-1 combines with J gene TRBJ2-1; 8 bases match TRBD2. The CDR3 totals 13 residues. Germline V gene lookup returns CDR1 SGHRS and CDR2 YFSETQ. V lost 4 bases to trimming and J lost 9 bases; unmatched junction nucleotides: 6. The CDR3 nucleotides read TGCGCCAGCAGCCGTTATAGCGGGGTTGAGCAGTTCTTC. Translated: CASSRYSGVEQFF.